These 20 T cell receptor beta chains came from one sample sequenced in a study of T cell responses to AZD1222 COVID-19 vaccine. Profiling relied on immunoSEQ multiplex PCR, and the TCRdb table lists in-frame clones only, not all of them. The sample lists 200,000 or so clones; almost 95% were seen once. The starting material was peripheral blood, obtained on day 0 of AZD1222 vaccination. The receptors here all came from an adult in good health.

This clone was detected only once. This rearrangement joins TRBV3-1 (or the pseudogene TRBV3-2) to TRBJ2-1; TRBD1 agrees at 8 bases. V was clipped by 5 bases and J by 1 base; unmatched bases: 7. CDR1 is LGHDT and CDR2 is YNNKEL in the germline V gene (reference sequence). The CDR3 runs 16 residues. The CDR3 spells CASSAPGTGSYNEQFF. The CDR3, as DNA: TGTGCCAGCAGCGCCCCGGGGACAGGTTCCTACAATGAGCAGTTCTTC.

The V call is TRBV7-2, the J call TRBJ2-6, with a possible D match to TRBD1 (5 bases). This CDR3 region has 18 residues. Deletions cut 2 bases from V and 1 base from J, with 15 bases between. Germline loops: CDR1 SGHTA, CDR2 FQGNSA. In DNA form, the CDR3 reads TGTGCCAGCAGCTTAACCGTGGGCAGGGCGTCTGGGGCCAACGTCCTGACTTTC. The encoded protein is CASSLTVGRASGANVLTF.

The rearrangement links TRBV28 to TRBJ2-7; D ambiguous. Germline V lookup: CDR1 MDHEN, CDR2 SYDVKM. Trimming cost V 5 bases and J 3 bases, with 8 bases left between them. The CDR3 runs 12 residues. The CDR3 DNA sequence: TGTGCCAGCAGTCTCCCCCGCTACGAGCAGTACTTC. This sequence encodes CASSLPRYEQYF.

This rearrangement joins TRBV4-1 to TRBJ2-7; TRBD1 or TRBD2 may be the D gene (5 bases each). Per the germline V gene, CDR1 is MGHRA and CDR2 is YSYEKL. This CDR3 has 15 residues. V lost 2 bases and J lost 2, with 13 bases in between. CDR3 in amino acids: CASSQPGRLPYEQYF. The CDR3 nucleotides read TGCGCCAGCAGCCAACCAGGGCGACTACCCTACGAGCAGTACTTC.

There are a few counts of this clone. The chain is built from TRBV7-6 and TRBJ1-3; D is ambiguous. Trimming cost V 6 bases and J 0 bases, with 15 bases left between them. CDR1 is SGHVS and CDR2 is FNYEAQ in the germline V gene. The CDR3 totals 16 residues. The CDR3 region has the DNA TGTGCCAGCAGTCCTGGGGTGGCGATCTCTGGAAACACCATATATTTT. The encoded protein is CASSPGVAISGNTIYF.

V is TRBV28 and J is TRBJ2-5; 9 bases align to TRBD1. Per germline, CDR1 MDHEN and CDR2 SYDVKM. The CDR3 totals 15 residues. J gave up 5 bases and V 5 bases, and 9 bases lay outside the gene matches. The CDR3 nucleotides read TGTGCCAGCAGTCCTCGGACAGGGGTTGGCGAGACCCAGTACTTC. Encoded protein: CASSPRTGVGETQYF. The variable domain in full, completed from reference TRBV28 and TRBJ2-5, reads DVKVTQSSRYLVKRTGEKVFLECVQDMDHENMFWYRQDPGLGLRLIYFSYDVKMKEKGDIPEGYSVSREKKERFSLILESASTNQTSMYLCASSPRTGVGETQYFGPGTRLLVL.

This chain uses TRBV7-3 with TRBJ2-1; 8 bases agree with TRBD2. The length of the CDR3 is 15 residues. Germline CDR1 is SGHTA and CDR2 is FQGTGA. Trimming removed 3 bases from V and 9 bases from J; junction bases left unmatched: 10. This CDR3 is CASSLIGTRGGEQFF. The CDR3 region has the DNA TGTGCCAGCAGCTTGATCGGGACTAGGGGCGGTGAGCAGTTCTTC.

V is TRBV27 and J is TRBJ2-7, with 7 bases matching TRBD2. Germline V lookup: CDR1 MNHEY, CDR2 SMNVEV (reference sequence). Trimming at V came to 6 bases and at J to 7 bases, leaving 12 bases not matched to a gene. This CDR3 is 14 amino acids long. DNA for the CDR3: TGTGCCAGCAGCCCCTGGGGAGGGGCGTGGGAGCAGTACTTC. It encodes CASSPWGGAWEQYF.

The chain's CDR3 is CASSLVSDTEAFF. CDR3 in DNA: TGTGCCAGCAGTTTAGTTTCGGACACTGAAGCTTTCTTT. This chain connects TRBV28 to TRBJ1-1; D is unresolved. The CDR3 consists of 13 residues. Germline V gives CDR1 MDHEN, CDR2 SYDVKM. V shed 2 bases and J shed 3 bases, with 7 bases lying between them.

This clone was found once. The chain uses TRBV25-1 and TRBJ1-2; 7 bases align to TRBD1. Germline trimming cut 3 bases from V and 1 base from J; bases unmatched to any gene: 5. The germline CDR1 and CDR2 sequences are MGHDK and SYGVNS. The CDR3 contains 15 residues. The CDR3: CASSEVGTVNYGYTF. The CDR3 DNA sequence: TGTGCCAGCAGTGAGGTCGGGACAGTTAACTATGGCTACACCTTC.

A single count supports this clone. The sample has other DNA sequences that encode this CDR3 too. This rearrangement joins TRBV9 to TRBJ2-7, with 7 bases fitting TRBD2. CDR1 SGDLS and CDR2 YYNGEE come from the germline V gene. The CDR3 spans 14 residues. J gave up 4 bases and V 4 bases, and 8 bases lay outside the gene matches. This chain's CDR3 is CASSLGTGGYEQYF. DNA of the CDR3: TGTGCCAGCAGCCTTGGGACGGGGGGTTACGAGCAGTACTTC.

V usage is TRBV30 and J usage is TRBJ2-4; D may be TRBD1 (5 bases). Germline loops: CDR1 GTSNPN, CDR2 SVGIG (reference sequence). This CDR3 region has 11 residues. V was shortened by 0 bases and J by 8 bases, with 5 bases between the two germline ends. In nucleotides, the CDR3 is TGTGCCTGGAGTGTACAGGACATTCAGTACTTC. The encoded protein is CAWSVQDIQYF.

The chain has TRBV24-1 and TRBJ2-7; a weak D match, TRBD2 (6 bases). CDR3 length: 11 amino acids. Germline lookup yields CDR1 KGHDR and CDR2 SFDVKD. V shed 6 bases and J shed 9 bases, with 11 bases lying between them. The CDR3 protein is CATSSRGGQYF. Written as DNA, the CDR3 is TGTGCCACCAGTTCGAGGGGAGGGCAGTACTTC.

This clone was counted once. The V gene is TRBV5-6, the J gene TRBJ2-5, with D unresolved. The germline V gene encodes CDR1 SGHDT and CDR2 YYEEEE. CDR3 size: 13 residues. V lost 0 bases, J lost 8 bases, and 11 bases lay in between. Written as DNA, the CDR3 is TGTGCCAGCAGCTTGGACATCCGTGAAACCCAGTACTTC. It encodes CASSLDIRETQYF.

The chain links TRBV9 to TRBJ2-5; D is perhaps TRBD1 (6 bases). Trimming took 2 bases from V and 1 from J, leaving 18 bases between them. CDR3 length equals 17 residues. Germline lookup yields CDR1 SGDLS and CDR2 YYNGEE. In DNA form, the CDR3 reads TGTGCCAGCAGCGTCTCCGGGGCCCGAGGGGGCCAAGAGACCCAGTACTTC. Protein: CASSVSGARGGQETQYF. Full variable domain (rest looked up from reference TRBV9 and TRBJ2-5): DSGVTQTPKHLITATGQRVTLRCSPRSGDLSVYWYQQSLDQGLQFLIQYYNGEERAKGNILERFSAQQFPDLHSELNLSSLELGDSALYFCASSVSGARGGQETQYFGPGTRLLVL.

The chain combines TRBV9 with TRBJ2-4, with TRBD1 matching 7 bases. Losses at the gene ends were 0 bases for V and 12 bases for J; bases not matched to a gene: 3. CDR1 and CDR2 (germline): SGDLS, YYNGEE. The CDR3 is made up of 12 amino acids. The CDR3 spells CASSVGQGPQYF. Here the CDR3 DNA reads TGTGCCAGCAGCGTAGGACAGGGACCTCAGTACTTC.

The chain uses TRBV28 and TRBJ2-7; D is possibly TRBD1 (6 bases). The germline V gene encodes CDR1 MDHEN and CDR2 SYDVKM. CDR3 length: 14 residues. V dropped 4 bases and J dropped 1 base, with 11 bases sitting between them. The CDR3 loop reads CASSSPTGSYEQYF. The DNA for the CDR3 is TGTGCCAGCAGTTCACCTACAGGGTCCTACGAGCAGTACTTC.

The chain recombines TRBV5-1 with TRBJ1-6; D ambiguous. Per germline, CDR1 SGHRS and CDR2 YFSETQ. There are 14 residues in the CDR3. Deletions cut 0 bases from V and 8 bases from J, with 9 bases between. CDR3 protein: CASSLAQADSPLHF. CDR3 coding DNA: TGCGCCAGCAGCTTGGCTCAGGCCGATTCACCCCTCCACTTT.

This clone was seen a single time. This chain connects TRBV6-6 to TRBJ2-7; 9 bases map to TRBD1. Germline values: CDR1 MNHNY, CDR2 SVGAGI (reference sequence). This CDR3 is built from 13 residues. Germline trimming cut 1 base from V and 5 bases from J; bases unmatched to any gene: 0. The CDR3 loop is CASSYWDRDEQYF. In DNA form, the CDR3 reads TGTGCCAGCAGTTACTGGGACAGGGACGAGCAGTACTTC.

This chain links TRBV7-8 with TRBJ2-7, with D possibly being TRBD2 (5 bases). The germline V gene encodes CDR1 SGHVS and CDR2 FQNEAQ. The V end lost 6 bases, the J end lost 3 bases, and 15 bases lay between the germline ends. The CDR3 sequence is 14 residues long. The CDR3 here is CASSFLGSNYEQYF. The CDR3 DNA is TGTGCCAGCAGTTTCTTGGGGAGTAACTACGAGCAGTACTTC.